A selection of T cell receptor beta chains follows, all from one sample in a study of regulatory T cells. Libraries were prepared by immunoSEQ multiplex PCR; TCRdb keeps only in-frame clonotypes and omits some of them. The sample includes over 30,000 clones, about 94% of them seen just once. The source material was conventional CD4+ T cells sorted from blood. Every receptor here comes from a child aged 2 to 10 with CD3G deficiency. CDR3s include the opening cysteine and the closing phenylalanine or tryptophan. Fields, in order: V gene, D gene, clone size, J gene, CDR3 DNA, CDR3 protein. The D gene is left open where the match is weak. The size field is filled for only some rows; it gives once, few, many or a size class.

TRBV5-1	TRBD2	-	TRBJ2-3	TGCGCCAGCAGCTCCGGGACTAGAGCGGCAGATACGCAGTATTTT	CASSSGTRAADTQYF
TRBV10-3	-	-	TRBJ2-1	TGTGCCATCAGTGGGGCCCCCCGGGGAAGGGAGCAGTTCTTC	CAISGAPRGREQFF
TRBV7-8	-	-	TRBJ1-6	TGTGCCAGCAGCCGAGGCACTTTTAATTCACCCCTCCACTTT	CASSRGTFNSPLHF
TRBV7-8	-	-	TRBJ2-2	TGTGCCAGCAGCTACCCCCGGGGGAGCCCCAACACCGGGGAGCTGTTTTTT	CASSYPRGSPNTGELFF
TRBV5-1	-	few	TRBJ2-3	TGCGCCAGCAGCTCTGAACCGGACTTTCATACGCAGTATTTT	CASSSEPDFHTQYF
TRBV10-2	-	-	TRBJ2-7	TGCGCCAGCAGTGAGCAGGGATCCTACGAGCAGTACTTC	CASSEQGSYEQYF
TRBV6-1	-	-	TRBJ2-7	TGTGCCAGCAGTGTTGAAGGCGCTCCGATGAACGAGCAGTACTTC	CASSVEGAPMNEQYF
TRBV28	-	few	TRBJ1-2	TGTGCCAGCAGTCCTGACCCTTACCCGGTTGGAGGCTACACCTTC	CASSPDPYPVGGYTF
TRBV10-3	-	-	TRBJ2-7	TGTGCCATCAGTGAGTTCGGTGGGGGCAGGCGTGACGAGCAGTACTTC	CAISEFGGGRRDEQYF
TRBV6-6	-	-	TRBJ1-1	TGTGCCAGCAGTTACATGAAAACGACCCTTTTT	CASSYMKTTLF
TRBV5-1	-	-	TRBJ2-7	TGCGCCAGCAGTCTGATGGGAGGACCCTACGAGCAGTACTTC	CASSLMGGPYEQYF